Shown below are 25 T cell receptor beta chains from a single sample sequenced in a study of cytomegalovirus exposure and HLA in healthy donors. This PCR relied on a set of 60 Vbeta primers and 13 Jbeta primers. The protocol was immunoSEQ multiplex PCR, while the TCRdb copy is restricted to in-frame clones and leaves out a portion. The sample lists over 85,000 clones, 81% occurring once. The specimen sequenced was PBMCs. These receptors originate from a man aged 35 to 55 in good health and CMV-seropositive.

The CDR3 DNA sequence: TGCGCCAGCAGCTTGGCCGATAGGAAGGGGGCTGGCGAGCAGTACTTC. Translated, it gives CASSLADRKGAGEQYF. The gene calls are TRBV5-1 and TRBJ2-7, with 7 bases fitting TRBD1. The CDR3 has 16 amino acids. The V gene end was trimmed by 0 bases and the J gene end by 6 bases; junction bases not matched to a gene: 12. Germline assignment: CDR1 SGHRS and CDR2 YFSETQ.

The rearrangement links TRBV27 to TRBJ1-2; 10 bases are shared with TRBD1. Germline trimming cut 3 bases from V and 9 bases from J; bases unmatched to any gene: 1. The CDR3 consists of 12 residues. The V gene's germline CDR1 is MNHEY and CDR2 SMNVEV (reference sequence). In nucleotides, the CDR3 is TGTGCCAGCAGTTTGGGACAGGGGAGCTACACCTTC. It codes for CASSLGQGSYTF.

This rearrangement joins TRBV5-4 to TRBJ2-1, with D tentatively TRBD2 (6 bases). This CDR3 has 14 residues. The germline V gene encodes CDR1 SGHNT and CDR2 YYREEE (reference sequence). Trimming took off 4 bases at V and 0 bases at J, with 8 bases between the two ends. The CDR3 loop is CASSETSSYNEQFF. The CDR3 DNA sequence: TGTGCCAGCAGCGAGACTAGCTCCTACAATGAGCAGTTCTTC.

This chain joins TRBV11-2 and TRBJ2-2; a possible D gene is TRBD2 (6 bases). The V end was cut by 3 bases, the J end by 7 bases, with 15 bases between. The germline CDR1 and CDR2 sequences are SGHAT and FQNNGV. The CDR3 length is 15 residues. CDR3 sequence reads: CASSLGTGVRGELFF. In DNA form, the CDR3 reads TGTGCCAGCAGCTTGGGAACGGGGGTTCGCGGGGAGCTGTTTTTT.

The chain carries TRBV15 and TRBJ2-3; TRBD2 matches at 11 bases. CDR1 and CDR2 (germline): LNHNV, YYDKDF (reference sequence). J gave up 2 bases and V 1 base, and 5 bases lay outside the gene matches. This CDR3 is built from 17 residues. DNA of the CDR3: TGTGCCACCAGCAGAGTAGTGACTAGCGGGAACACAGATACGCAGTATTTT. Protein product: CATSRVVTSGNTDTQYF.

This clone has just a few counts. The chain combines TRBV4-2 with TRBJ1-2; D possibly corresponds to TRBD1 (6 bases). The germline V gene encodes CDR1 LGHNA and CDR2 YNFKEQ. The ends were cut back, 0 bases at V and 4 bases at J, with 18 bases in the middle. The CDR3 sequence is 17 residues long. In nucleotides, the CDR3 is TGTGCCAGCAGCCAAGATGGGCAGGACCCAGGGGCCTATGGCTACACCTTC. Its protein is CASSQDGQDPGAYGYTF.

The rearrangement uses TRBV18 and TRBJ2-5; 7 nucleotides match TRBD1. Germline CDR1 KGHSH, CDR2 LQKENI. The CDR3 covers 15 residues. V was clipped by 4 bases and J by 2 bases; unmatched bases: 7. The CDR3 coding sequence is TGTGCCAGCTCACTCACTGCGACAGGGCAAGAGACCCAGTACTTC. Amino acid sequence: CASSLTATGQETQYF. Together with reference TRBV18 and TRBJ2-5, the CDR3 gives the full variable domain: NAGVMQNPRHLVRRRGQEARLRCSPMKGHSHVYWYRQLPEEGLKFMVYLQKENIIDESGMPKERFSAEFPKEGPSILRIQQVVRGDSAAYFCASSLTATGQETQYFGPGTRLLVL.

This clone has more than one count but fewer than ten. The genes are TRBV9 and TRBJ1-2; 9 bases are shared with TRBD1. Germline V gene sequence: CDR1 SGDLS, CDR2 YYNGEE. J gave up 2 bases and V 4 bases, and 3 bases lay outside the gene matches. CDR3 size: 14 residues. CDR3 sequence reads: CASSLDRGNYGYTF. CDR3 sequence (DNA): TGTGCCAGCAGCCTAGACAGGGGGAACTATGGCTACACCTTC.

The genes are TRBV30 and TRBJ2-7; 8 bases are a match to TRBD1. CDR1 GTSNPN and CDR2 SVGIG come from the germline V gene (reference sequence). V lost 7 bases to trimming and J lost 0 bases; unmatched junction nucleotides: 5. This CDR3 is 13 amino acids long. This CDR3 reads CAFRDRRSYEQYF. DNA of the CDR3: TGTGCCTTCCGGGACAGGCGCTCCTACGAGCAGTACTTC. Full variable domain (remainder filled in from reference TRBV30 and TRBJ2-7): SQTIHQWPATLVQPVGSPLSLECTVEGTSNPNLYWYRQAAGRGLQLLFYSVGIGQISSEVPQNLSASRPQDRQFILSSKKLLLSDSGFYLCAFRDRRSYEQYFGPGTRLTVT.

The DNA of the CDR3 is TGCGCCAGCAGCTTGCCGTTCTACACAGATACGCAGTATTTT. The encoded protein is CASSLPFYTDTQYF. The V and J genes are TRBV5-1 and TRBJ2-3; the D is unclear. V lost 1 base and J lost 2, with 8 bases in between. The CDR3 runs to 14 residues. Germline loops: CDR1 SGHRS, CDR2 YFSETQ.

The V and J genes are TRBV5-1 and TRBJ2-7; weak D call: TRBD2 (5 bases). The CDR3 covers 15 residues. CDR1 is SGHRS and CDR2 is YFSETQ in the germline V gene. The ends were cut back, 0 bases at V and 2 bases at J, with 12 bases in the middle. The chain's CDR3 is CASSLAAGQAYEQYF. The CDR3 DNA is TGCGCCAGCAGCTTGGCGGCGGGCCAAGCCTACGAGCAGTACTTC.

In this sample, this clone turned up once. The chain uses TRBV6-6 and TRBJ2-7; D unclear. Germline V gene data show CDR1 as MNHNY and CDR2 as SVGAGI (reference sequence). V dropped 5 bases and J dropped 2 bases, with 10 bases sitting between them. The CDR3 contains 13 residues. The CDR3 DNA is TGTGCCAGCAGTCCCATTGCGCCCTACGAGCAGTACTTC. Protein sequence: CASSPIAPYEQYF.

The chain combines TRBV13 with TRBJ2-3; TRBD2 might be the D (5 bases). V lost 5 bases and J lost 8, with 11 bases in between. CDR3 length equals 12 residues. CDR1 and CDR2 (germline): PRHDT, FYEKMQ (reference sequence). CDR3 in amino acids: CASSSTRGTQYF. The DNA for the CDR3 is TGTGCCAGCAGCAGTACTAGAGGTACGCAGTATTTT.

The chain links TRBV28 to TRBJ1-2; D unresolved. Germline CDR1 MDHEN, CDR2 SYDVKM. This CDR3 spans 14 amino acids. V shed 10 bases and J shed 0 bases, with 15 bases lying between them. The CDR3 sequence is CATYGLPSNYGYTF. CDR3 DNA: TGTGCCACCTACGGACTGCCGTCTAACTATGGCTACACCTTC.

The chain employs TRBV7-9 and TRBJ1-1; D not certain. Trimming took off 5 bases at V and 3 bases at J, with 7 bases between the two ends. This CDR3 contains 12 residues. CDR1 is SEHNR, CDR2 FQNEAQ, per germline (reference sequence). The CDR3 region is CASSVAYTEAFF. The CDR3 coding sequence is TGTGCCAGCAGCGTGGCTTACACTGAAGCTTTCTTT.

The chain joins TRBV9 to TRBJ2-3; 10 bases align to TRBD2. Germline V lookup: CDR1 SGDLS, CDR2 YYNGEE. The CDR3 has 17 amino acids. The V and J ends lost 3 bases and 2 bases, in that order; junction bases with no gene match: 9. The CDR3 sequence: CASSGHPGLAATDTQYF. For the CDR3, the DNA is TGTGCCAGCAGCGGACACCCCGGACTAGCGGCCACAGATACGCAGTATTTT.

The rearrangement uses TRBV7-9 and TRBJ2-2; D is possibly TRBD1 (6 bases). CDR1 is SEHNR, CDR2 FQNEAQ, per germline (reference sequence). V was pared by 5 bases and J by 4 bases, with 17 bases between. The CDR3 is 16 residues long. For the CDR3, the DNA is TGTGCCAGCAGCCCTTTGGGCAGGGGAAGCACCGGGGAGCTGTTTTTT. Amino acid sequence: CASSPLGRGSTGELFF.

The chain couples TRBV5-8 to TRBJ2-3; 7 nucleotides match TRBD2. The germline gives CDR1 SGHTS, CDR2 YDEGEE. This CDR3 region has 16 residues. V dropped 0 bases and J dropped 0; count of bases not matched to a gene: 4. CDR3 region: CASSLAVGGSTDTQYF. DNA for the CDR3: TGTGCCAGCAGCTTGGCCGTGGGGGGGAGCACAGATACGCAGTATTTT. Full variable domain (rest looked up from reference TRBV5-8 and TRBJ2-3): EAGVTQSPTHLIKTRGQQATLRCSPISGHTSVYWYQQALGLGLQFLLWYDEGEERNRGNFPPRFSGRQFPNYSSELNVNALELEDSALYLCASSLAVGGSTDTQYFGPGTRLTVL.

The chain employs TRBV5-4 and TRBJ1-2; weak D call: TRBD1 (6 bases). The length of the CDR3 is 13 residues. V lost 4 bases to trimming and J lost 4 bases, with 11 bases between them. CDR1 is SGHNT and CDR2 is YYREEE in the germline V gene (reference sequence). The CDR3, as DNA: TGTGCCAGCAGCACAGGGAGTCGCTATGGCTACACCTTC. Encoded protein: CASSTGSRYGYTF.

The chain joins TRBV5-1 to TRBJ1-5, with 7 bases identical to TRBD1. Germline lookup yields CDR1 SGHRS and CDR2 YFSETQ. This CDR3 contains 15 residues. V dropped 0 bases and J dropped 3; count of bases not matched to a gene: 3. The CDR3 reads CASSLAGQHNQPQHF. The CDR3 nucleotides are TGCGCCAGCAGCTTGGCGGGACAGCACAATCAGCCCCAGCATTTT.

The chain employs TRBV30 and TRBJ2-7; D ambiguous. Trimming shortened V by 0 bases and J by 6 bases, and 9 bases separated the two germline ends. The CDR3 is 12 residues long. CDR1 GTSNPN and CDR2 SVGIG come from the germline V gene (reference sequence). CDR3 nucleotide sequence: TGTGCCTGGAGTGTTTTTCCGGGCGAGCAGTACTTC. It translates to CAWSVFPGEQYF.

The rearrangement links TRBV29-1 to TRBJ1-1; possibly TRBD1 for D (5 bases). Per the germline V gene, CDR1 is SQVTM and CDR2 is ANQGSEA. CDR3 length: 13 residues. The V and J ends lost 6 bases and 3 bases respectively, with 14 bases between them. CDR3 sequence (DNA): TGCAGCGTCGGGGGTGACAGCGACACTGAAGCTTTCTTT. It yields the protein CSVGGDSDTEAFF.

V is TRBV19 and J is TRBJ2-7; 10 positions agree with TRBD1. Germline loops: CDR1 LNHDA, CDR2 SQIVND (reference sequence). Trimming at V came to 3 bases and at J to 2 bases, leaving 7 bases not matched to a gene. This CDR3 is 16 amino acids long. This CDR3 reads CASSIPRDRGTYEQYF. The CDR3 bases are TGTGCCAGTAGTATTCCCCGGGACAGGGGTACCTACGAGCAGTACTTC.

This chain links TRBV5-1 with TRBJ1-5; D is perhaps TRBD1 (6 bases). The CDR3 covers 14 residues. Trimming removed 4 bases from V and 2 bases from J, with 10 bases in between. CDR1 SGHRS and CDR2 YFSETQ come from the germline V gene. CDR3 sequence: CASSVRGGNQPQHF. The CDR3 nucleotides are TGCGCCAGCAGCGTCAGGGGAGGCAATCAGCCCCAGCATTTT.

V and J are TRBV11-2 and TRBJ2-1; D is undetermined. The CDR3 is 13 residues long. The ends were cut back, 5 bases at V and 7 bases at J, with 12 bases in the middle. Germline lookup yields CDR1 SGHAT and CDR2 FQNNGV. The CDR3 loop is CASSPSEVNEQFF. The CDR3 bases are TGTGCCAGCAGCCCCTCAGAGGTGAATGAGCAGTTCTTC.